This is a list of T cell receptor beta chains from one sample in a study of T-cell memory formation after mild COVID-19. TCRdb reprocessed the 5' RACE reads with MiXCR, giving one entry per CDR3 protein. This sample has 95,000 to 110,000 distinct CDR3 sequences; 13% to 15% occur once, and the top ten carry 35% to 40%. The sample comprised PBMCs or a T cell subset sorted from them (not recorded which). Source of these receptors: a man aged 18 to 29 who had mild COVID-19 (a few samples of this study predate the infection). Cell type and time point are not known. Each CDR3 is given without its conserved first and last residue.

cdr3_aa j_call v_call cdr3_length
ATSGENEGIRTDTQY TRBJ2-3 TRBV24-1 15
ASSQDPKLHYGYT TRBJ1-2 TRBV4-1 13
ASSLTLDTDLEQF TRBJ2-1 TRBV3-1 13
SVEGGGEPSYNEQF TRBJ2-1 TRBV29-1 14
ASTDHNRGDTQY TRBJ2-3 TRBV25-1 12
SVHGGAYGYT TRBJ1-2 TRBV29-1 10
ASSLEIGQGYEQY TRBJ2-7 TRBV7-6 13
ASRDGQELTIYGYT TRBJ1-2 TRBV5-1 14
ASSYGQRSYNEQF TRBJ2-1 TRBV6-5 13
SVEGTEVKFYGYT TRBJ1-2 TRBV29-1 13
ASSYVRPYEQY TRBJ2-7 TRBV6-2/TRBV6-3 11
ASRVDDLFT TRBJ1-2 TRBV5-1 9
ATPRTGVSYEQY TRBJ2-7 TRBV25-1 12
ASQRGGSGEQF TRBJ2-1 TRBV2 11
ASSLTGVQNYGYT TRBJ1-2 TRBV4-3 13
SVEWSNSKNIQY TRBJ2-4 TRBV29-1 12
ASSLQSGSDQPQH TRBJ1-5 TRBV27 13
ASSIAGGDNEQF TRBJ2-1 TRBV19 12
ASSLWVDSPLH TRBJ1-6 TRBV27 11
SARGPGASTDTQY TRBJ2-3 TRBV20-1 13
ASSSQQGGEQF TRBJ2-1 TRBV7-9 11
SVAPGHTEAF TRBJ1-1 TRBV29-1 10
SVVPRGGREQF TRBJ2-1 TRBV29-1 11
ASTETPRRDTEAF TRBJ1-1 TRBV5-1 13
SARDRRGLTDTQY TRBJ2-3 TRBV20-1 13
ASSSYIYNEQF TRBJ2-1 TRBV11-3 11
ASSERPGTGIHEQY TRBJ2-7 TRBV2 14
ASSLGGWSGGSNYGYT TRBJ1-2 TRBV27 16
ASSRKTSGAQETQY TRBJ2-5 TRBV18 14
ASSRGINQPQH TRBJ1-5 TRBV6-2/TRBV6-3 11
ASSPGFSNQPQH TRBJ1-5 TRBV27 12
ASSQGLYNEQF TRBJ2-1 TRBV7-2 11
ASSLDLLTLH TRBJ1-6 TRBV7-2 10
ASSSTGQSDTEAF TRBJ1-1 TRBV5-6 13
ASSTGGEQF TRBJ2-1 TRBV12-3/TRBV12-4 9
ASSLVVRGQETQY TRBJ2-5 TRBV7-9 13
ASSPGGALNTEAF TRBJ1-1 TRBV9 13
SAIGTGVGTEAF TRBJ1-1 TRBV20-1 12
ASSSTSGATEAF TRBJ1-1 TRBV11-2 12
ASSYSSFAGEYGYT TRBJ1-2 TRBV6-5 14
AITTTGKGSDTQY TRBJ2-3 TRBV10-3 13
ASSFRSGEGSYEQY TRBJ2-7 TRBV12-3/TRBV12-4 14
ASSLGFNQPQH TRBJ1-5 TRBV7-9 11
ASSLGSGTGDYGYT TRBJ1-2 TRBV5-4 14
ASTWDRRTDTQY TRBJ2-3 TRBV3-1 12
ASSFRDRVKGAEAF TRBJ1-1 TRBV12-3/TRBV12-4 14
ASSSTLLGTGQKLF TRBJ1-4 TRBV27 14
ASSSGQGVTEAF TRBJ1-1 TRBV12-3/TRBV12-4 12
ASSLRQREYNSNQPQH TRBJ1-5 TRBV7-2 16
ASSLEAGFNSPLH TRBJ1-6 TRBV5-6 13
ASRLGLAGNNEQF TRBJ2-1 TRBV5-1 13
ASSQGANPRAEQY TRBJ2-7 TRBV4-2 13
ASSQVGSDGELF TRBJ2-2 TRBV4-1 12
ASSYSRRRSSYNEQF TRBJ2-1 TRBV6-2/TRBV6-3 15
ASSSQRGAPDTQY TRBJ2-3 TRBV6-2/TRBV6-3 13
ASSLAGDRSYEQY TRBJ2-7 TRBV7-9 13